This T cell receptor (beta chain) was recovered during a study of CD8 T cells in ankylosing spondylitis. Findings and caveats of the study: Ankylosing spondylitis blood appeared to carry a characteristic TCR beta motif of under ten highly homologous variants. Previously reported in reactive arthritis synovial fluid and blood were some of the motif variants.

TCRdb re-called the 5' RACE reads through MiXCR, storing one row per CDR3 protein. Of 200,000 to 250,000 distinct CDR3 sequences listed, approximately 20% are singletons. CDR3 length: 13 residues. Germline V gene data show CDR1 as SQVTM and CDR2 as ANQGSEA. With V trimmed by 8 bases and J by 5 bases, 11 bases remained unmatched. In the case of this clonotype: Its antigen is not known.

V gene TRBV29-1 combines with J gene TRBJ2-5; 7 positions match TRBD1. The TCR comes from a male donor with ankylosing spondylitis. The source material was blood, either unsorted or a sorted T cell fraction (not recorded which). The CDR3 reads CSIDTGVWETQYF. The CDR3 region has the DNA TGCAGCATAGATACAGGGGTTTGGGAGACCCAGTACTTC.